These 3 T cell receptor beta chains share one sample of origin, sequenced in a study of blood T cells in healthy people across ages. The use of a sample-barcoded 5' primer and a J-beta primer mix characterized a second PCR of roughly 6 to 12 cycles. TCRdb processed the 5' RACE reads anew with MiXCR; each CDR3 protein has one entry. The sample carries about 1.4 million distinct CDR3 sequences, approximately 59% recorded once. The source material was blood. The source is a man between 18 and 35 years old in good health.

This chain joins TRBV14 and TRBJ2-7; a weak D match, TRBD1 (6 bases). This CDR3 has 14 residues. The V gene's germline CDR1 is SGHDN and CDR2 FVKESK. The ends were cut back, 3 bases at V and 3 bases at J, with 12 bases in the middle. The CDR3 nucleotides read TGTGCCAGCAGCCATCAAAAGGGGGTCTACGAGCAGTACTTC. It specifies CASSHQKGVYEQYF.

This chain joins TRBV11-2 and TRBJ2-5, with D perhaps TRBD1 (6 bases). Germline lookup yields CDR1 SGHAT and CDR2 FQNNGV. This CDR3 contains 16 residues. Trimming pared 5 bases from V and 11 bases from J, leaving 27 bases between. The CDR3 region is CASSLGVGGVRDEQYF. DNA for the CDR3: TGTGCCAGCAGCCTAGGGGTAGGGGGAGTCCGTGATGAGCAGTACTTC.

The chain combines TRBV11-2 with TRBJ2-1; D not resolved. Germline CDR1 SGHAT, CDR2 FQNNGV. There are 16 residues in the CDR3. The V end was cut by 0 bases, the J end by 3 bases, with 12 bases between. CDR3: CASSLERVRFYNEQFF. The CDR3 region has the DNA TGTGCCAGCAGCTTAGAACGGGTCCGATTCTACAATGAGCAGTTCTTC.